This T cell receptor beta chain was recovered during a study of T cells after yellow fever vaccination. Study summary: Some fractions had low cell numbers, and these were prepared with SMART-Seq v4 Ultra Low Input. Study-level points and caveats: The secondary response showed a weaker magnitude and a faster peak, day 5 versus 15. After the booster, 96% of CD4 and 88% of CD8 primary-response clones were re-detected.

This clonotype was seen many times. Its matching antigen is unknown. TCR cDNA, made by 5'RACE template switching, carried an added universal primer site and UMIs. In TCRdb, the 5' RACE reads were re-called with MiXCR into one record per CDR3 protein. The sample holds more than 350,000 distinct CDR3 sequences, 9.5% to 13% seen once. Sequencing was performed on PBMCs, taken on the day of the first yellow fever vaccination. The sequence derives from a man younger than 35 who received the YFV17D yellow fever vaccine.

The CDR3 DNA sequence: TGTGCCAGCAGTCCCCCGCTCACTAGAGGTGAGCAGTTCTTC. It encodes CASSPPLTRGEQFF. The chain recombines TRBV12-3 or TRBV12-4 with TRBJ2-1, with D maybe TRBD2 (5 bases). Trimming cost V 5 bases and J 9 bases, with 17 bases left between them. The CDR3 is made up of 14 amino acids.